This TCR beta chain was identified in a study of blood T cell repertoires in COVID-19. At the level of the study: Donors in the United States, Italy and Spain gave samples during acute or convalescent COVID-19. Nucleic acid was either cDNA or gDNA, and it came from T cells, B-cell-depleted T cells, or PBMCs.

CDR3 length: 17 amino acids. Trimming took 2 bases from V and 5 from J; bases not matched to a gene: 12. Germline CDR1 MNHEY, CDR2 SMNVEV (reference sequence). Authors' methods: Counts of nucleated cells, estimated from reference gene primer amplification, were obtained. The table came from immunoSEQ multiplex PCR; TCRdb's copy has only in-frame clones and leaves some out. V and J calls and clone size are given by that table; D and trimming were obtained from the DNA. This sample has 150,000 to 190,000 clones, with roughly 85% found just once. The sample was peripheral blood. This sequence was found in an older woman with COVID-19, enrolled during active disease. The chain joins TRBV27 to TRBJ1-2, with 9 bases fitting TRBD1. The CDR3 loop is CASSLQTAQGARYGYTF. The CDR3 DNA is TGTGCCAGCAGTTTACAAACGGCACAGGGGGCGAGATATGGCTACACCTTC.